Shown below are 24 T cell receptor beta chains from a single sample sequenced in a study of sequential checkpoint blockade in melanoma. Treatment: randomized to nivolumab then ipilimumab (arm A) or the reverse (arm B). Method: immunoSEQ multiplex PCR; TCRdb's copy keeps in-frame clones and lacks some. The repertoire holds around 11,000 clones, with approximately 70% as singletons. Source: CD8+ T cells sorted from blood (inferred from file names), taken from a patient given nivolumab and ipilimumab in sequence. The origin of the receptors is a human donor with melanoma.

The V and J genes are TRBV19 and TRBJ2-7; 7 nucleotides line up with TRBD1. J gave up 3 bases and V 5 bases, and 10 bases lay outside the gene matches. The length of the CDR3 is 15 residues. Germline V gene sequence: CDR1 LNHDA, CDR2 SQIVND (reference sequence). CDR3: CASSSLRDRVYEQYF. The DNA of the CDR3 is TGTGCCAGTAGTTCGCTCCGGGACAGAGTCTACGAGCAGTACTTC.

By share of the sample, this clone is medium-sized. This chain connects TRBV11-2 to TRBJ1-1, with 8 bases aligning to TRBD1. V dropped 3 bases and J dropped 1; count of bases not matched to a gene: 4. The CDR3 runs 15 residues. Germline-derived CDR1 and CDR2 are SGHAT and FQNNGV. The CDR3 region is CASSFSDRGNTEAFF. DNA for the CDR3: TGTGCCAGCAGCTTCTCCGACAGGGGGAACACTGAAGCTTTCTTT.

This clone is labeled large. J is TRBJ1-2 and V is TRBV2; D gene uncertain. CDR1 SNHLY and CDR2 FYNNEI come from the germline V gene. This CDR3 region has 12 residues. Trimming stripped 1 base from V and 6 bases from J, with 6 bases between. CDR3 in amino acids: CASSEGLDGYTF. For the CDR3, the DNA is TGTGCCAGCAGTGAAGGGCTGGATGGCTACACCTTC.

The chain links TRBV11-2 to TRBJ2-2; unclear D gene. Trimming removed 5 bases from V and 5 bases from J, with 6 bases in between. The germline gives CDR1 SGHAT, CDR2 FQNNGV. This CDR3 region has 12 residues. The CDR3 sequence is CASSLVTGELFF. Here the CDR3 DNA reads TGTGCCAGCAGCCTCGTAACCGGGGAGCTGTTTTTT.

This clone has only one observation. V gene TRBV4-2 combines with J gene TRBJ1-5; D perhaps matches TRBD1 (6 bases). This CDR3 is built from 17 residues. CDR1 LGHNA and CDR2 YNFKEQ come from the germline V gene. V shed 0 bases and J shed 2 bases, with 14 bases lying between them. CDR3 sequence: CASSQDFRQDRNQPQHF. In DNA, the CDR3 is TGTGCCAGCAGCCAAGATTTCCGACAGGACCGCAATCAGCCCCAGCATTTT.

J is TRBJ2-5 and V is TRBV5-4, with 7 bases aligning to TRBD2. The germline V gene has CDR1 SGHNT and CDR2 YYREEE (reference sequence). The CDR3 has 14 residues. Trimming cost V 6 bases and J 5 bases; bases outside gene matches: 10. The CDR3: CASNPWGGRETQYF. The CDR3, as DNA: TGTGCCAGCAACCCCTGGGGAGGGAGGGAGACCCAGTACTTC.

This clone was detected a few times. This chain links TRBV9 with TRBJ2-5, with 12 bases matching TRBD1. J was trimmed by 4 bases and V by 4 bases; bases with no gene match: 5. The germline V gene encodes CDR1 SGDLS and CDR2 YYNGEE. There are 15 residues in the CDR3. CDR3 bases: TGTGCCAGCAGCTCGGGACAGGGGGCCCGAGAGACCCAGTACTTC. Protein sequence: CASSSGQGARETQYF. Together with reference TRBV9 and TRBJ2-5, the CDR3 gives the full variable domain: DSGVTQTPKHLITATGQRVTLRCSPRSGDLSVYWYQQSLDQGLQFLIQYYNGEERAKGNILERFSAQQFPDLHSELNLSSLELGDSALYFCASSSGQGARETQYFGPGTRLLVL.

The chain employs TRBV5-1 and TRBJ2-7; perhaps TRBD2 as D (6 bases). CDR3 length: 16 amino acids. Germline V gene lookup returns CDR1 SGHRS and CDR2 YFSETQ. Trimming left V 3 bases short and J 3 bases short, with 19 bases between. This CDR3 reads CASSSYSRLGRYEQYF. The CDR3 DNA follows: TGCGCCAGCAGCTCCTATTCCAGACTAGGGCGCTACGAGCAGTACTTC.

The chain couples TRBV7-2 to TRBJ1-6, with D tentatively TRBD1 (6 bases). Germline values: CDR1 SGHTA, CDR2 FQGNSA. With 4 bases removed from V and 6 bases from J, the gap between germline ends came to 10 bases. This CDR3 has 14 residues. In DNA form, the CDR3 reads TGTGCCAGCAGCTCCTTAGGGGGTAATTCACCCCTCCACTTT. Its translation is CASSSLGGNSPLHF.

In its sample, this clone was seen a few times. The rearrangement uses TRBV28 and TRBJ1-1, with unresolved D. V dropped 6 bases and J dropped 5 bases, with 19 bases sitting between them. The CDR3 is made up of 15 amino acids. Germline V gene sequence: CDR1 MDHEN, CDR2 SYDVKM. CDR3 in amino acids: CASRQRGEGRTEAFF. CDR3 sequence (DNA): TGTGCCAGCAGGCAACGCGGGGAAGGTCGGACTGAAGCTTTCTTT.

This clone showed up just once. V is TRBV27 and J is TRBJ2-3, with 7 bases fitting TRBD2. The CDR3 runs to 17 residues. Germline-derived CDR1 and CDR2 are MNHEY and SMNVEV (reference sequence). V shed 3 bases, J shed 2 bases, and the junction held 11 bases outside the gene matches. The CDR3 DNA reads as TGTGCCAGCAGTTTGGCACTAGCGAGCACCCACACAGATACGCAGTATTTT. Its translation: CASSLALASTHTDTQYF.

This clone was seen a handful of times. Because the CDR3's place on the DNA is in doubt, the DNA is left out and the CDR3 is given as listed by TCRdb. The chain uses TRBV5-1 and TRBJ2-2; the DNA was not used to check the table's D call, TRBD2. Germline V gene data show CDR1 as SGHRS and CDR2 as YFSETQ. The CDR3 has 15 amino acids, counting both end residues. CDR3 protein: CASSFGSLRAGELFF.

V gene TRBV5-1 combines with J gene TRBJ2-3, with TRBD2 identical over 15 bases. The ends lost 5 bases at V and 6 bases at J; junction bases unmatched: 16. The CDR3 is made up of 19 amino acids. Germline CDR1 is SGHRS and CDR2 is YFSETQ. For the CDR3, the DNA is TGCGCCAGCAGTTCTACCGGACTAGCGGGGGGGCCTTCCTTGGATACGCAGTATTTT. Translating it yields CASSSTGLAGGPSLDTQYF.

The CDR3 bases are TGTGCCAGCAGCGTAGGGGAGAATGAGCAGTTCTTC. Translated: CASSVGENEQFF. The chain has TRBV9 and TRBJ2-1; TRBD2 is a possible D gene (5 bases). V lost 0 bases and J 7 bases, leaving 5 bases between the germline ends. CDR3 length: 12 residues. Germline CDR1 SGDLS, CDR2 YYNGEE.

The chain links TRBV6-5 to TRBJ1-5, with D perhaps matching TRBD1 (5 bases). Germline V CDR1 and CDR2: MNHEY, SVGAGI. V lost 2 bases and J 5 bases, leaving 10 bases between the germline ends. This CDR3 contains 14 residues. CDR3 nucleotides: TGTGCCAGCAGTTACGGGGCGGAGCATCAGCCCCAGCATTTT. Its translation: CASSYGAEHQPQHF.

The V and J genes are TRBV27 and TRBJ1-5, with TRBD1 as a possible D gene (5 bases). Trimming removed 5 bases from V and 2 bases from J, with 13 bases in between. Looked up from germline, CDR1 is MNHEY and CDR2 is SMNVEV (reference sequence). The CDR3 loop spans 15 amino acids. CDR3 nucleotide sequence: TGTGCCAGCAGTCCCTGGGGGGGAGGCAATCAGCCCCAGCATTTT. Translation gives CASSPWGGGNQPQHF.

This chain uses TRBV27 with TRBJ1-5; weak D call: TRBD1 (5 bases). The CDR3 covers 15 residues. Germline CDR1 and CDR2: MNHEY and SMNVEV (reference sequence). The ends were cut back, 6 bases at V and 1 base at J, with 13 bases in the middle. The CDR3: CASRLTGESNQPQHF. The CDR3 coding sequence is TGTGCCAGCAGACTCACAGGAGAAAGCAATCAGCCCCAGCATTTT.

The chain couples TRBV11-2 to TRBJ2-5, with a tentative D call TRBD2 (5 bases). V lost 9 bases and J 2 bases, leaving 22 bases between the germline ends. CDR3 size: 16 residues. Per the germline V gene, CDR1 is SGHAT and CDR2 is FQNNGV. The CDR3: CASTPLAGHPQETQYF. As DNA, the CDR3 is TGTGCCAGTACCCCGCTAGCTGGCCACCCACAAGAGACCCAGTACTTC.

The gene calls are TRBV18 and TRBJ2-7, with 10 bases identical to TRBD2. The CDR3 is 15 amino acids. The germline V gene encodes CDR1 KGHSH and CDR2 LQKENI. The trim removed 2 bases at V and 6 bases at J, leaving 7 bases unmatched. The CDR3 sequence: CASSPVAGGPLEQYF. Here the CDR3 DNA reads TGTGCCAGCTCACCAGTAGCGGGGGGACCTCTCGAGCAGTACTTC.

V usage is TRBV7-9 and J usage is TRBJ1-2; TRBD1 matches at 8 bases. The V gene end was trimmed by 2 bases and the J gene end by 7 bases; junction bases not matched to a gene: 6. The germline V gene has CDR1 SEHNR and CDR2 FQNEAQ (reference sequence). The CDR3 contains 14 residues. The CDR3 is CASSLSGTGFGYTF. The CDR3 nucleotides are TGTGCCAGCAGCTTATCCGGGACAGGCTTTGGCTACACCTTC.

This clone has a handful of counts. The chain combines TRBV4-1 with TRBJ1-1, with 8 positions matching TRBD1. The J segment lost 0 bases and the V segment lost 4 bases, leaving 4 bases of the junction unmatched. The CDR3 runs 15 residues. The germline gives CDR1 MGHRA, CDR2 YSYEKL. The CDR3 DNA reads as TGCGCCAGCAGCCTCCGGACAGGGCTGAACACTGAAGCTTTCTTT. Translation gives CASSLRTGLNTEAFF.

Here the CDR3 DNA reads TGTGCCAGCAGCGCCGTGGGGGGGGGAACTGAAGCTTTCTTT. Its translation is CASSAVGGGTEAFF. This chain uses TRBV9 with TRBJ1-1; weak D call: TRBD1 (5 bases). This CDR3 has 14 amino acids. Germline CDR1 reads SGDLS; CDR2 reads YYNGEE. With 3 bases removed from V and 5 bases from J, the gap between germline ends came to 14 bases.

The genes are TRBV4-3 and TRBJ1-6; TRBD1 aligns across 7 bases. The CDR3 contains 17 residues. Germline V gene data show CDR1 as LGHNA and CDR2 as YSLEER. V lost 3 bases and J lost 5; bases outside the gene matches: 10. CDR3 residues: CASSQERHRGNNSPLHF. CDR3 bases: TGCGCCAGCAGCCAGGAACGACACAGGGGAAATAATTCACCCCTCCACTTT.

This clone was seen a few times. The chain couples TRBV5-1 to TRBJ2-1, with 10 bases lining up with TRBD1. Germline-derived CDR1 and CDR2 are SGHRS and YFSETQ. The J segment lost 6 bases and the V segment lost 4 bases, leaving 7 bases of the junction unmatched. This CDR3 comprises 15 residues. CDR3 region: CASSTGDRGSNEQFF. The DNA for the CDR3 is TGCGCCAGCAGCACAGGGGACAGGGGAAGCAATGAGCAGTTCTTC.